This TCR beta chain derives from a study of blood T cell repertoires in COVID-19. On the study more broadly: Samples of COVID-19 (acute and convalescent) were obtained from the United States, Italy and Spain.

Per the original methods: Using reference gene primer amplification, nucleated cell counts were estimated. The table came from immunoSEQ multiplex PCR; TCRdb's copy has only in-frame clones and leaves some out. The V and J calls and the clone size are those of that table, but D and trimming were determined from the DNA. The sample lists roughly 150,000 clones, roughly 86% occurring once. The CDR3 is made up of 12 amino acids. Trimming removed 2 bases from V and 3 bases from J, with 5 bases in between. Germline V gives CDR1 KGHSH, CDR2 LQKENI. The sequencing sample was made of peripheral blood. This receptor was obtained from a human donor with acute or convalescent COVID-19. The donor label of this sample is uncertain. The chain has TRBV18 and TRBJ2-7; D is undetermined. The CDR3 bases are TGTGCCAGCTCACCAGTAAACTACGAGCAGTACTTC. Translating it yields CASSPVNYEQYF.